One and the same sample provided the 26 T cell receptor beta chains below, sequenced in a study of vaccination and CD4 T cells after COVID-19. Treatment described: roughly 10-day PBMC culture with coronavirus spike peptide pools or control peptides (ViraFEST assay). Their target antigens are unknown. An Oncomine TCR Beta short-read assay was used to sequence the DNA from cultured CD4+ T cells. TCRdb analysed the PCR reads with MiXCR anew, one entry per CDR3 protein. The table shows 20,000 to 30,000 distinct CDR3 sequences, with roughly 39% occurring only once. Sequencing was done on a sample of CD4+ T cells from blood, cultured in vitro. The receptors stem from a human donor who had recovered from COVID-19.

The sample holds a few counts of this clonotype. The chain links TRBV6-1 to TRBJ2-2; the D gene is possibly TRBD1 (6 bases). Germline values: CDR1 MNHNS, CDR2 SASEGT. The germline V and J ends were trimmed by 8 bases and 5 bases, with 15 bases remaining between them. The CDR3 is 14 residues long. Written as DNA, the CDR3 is TGTGCCAGCGGTAGGACAGTGGGGACCGGGGAGCTGTTTTTT. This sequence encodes CASGRTVGTGELFF.

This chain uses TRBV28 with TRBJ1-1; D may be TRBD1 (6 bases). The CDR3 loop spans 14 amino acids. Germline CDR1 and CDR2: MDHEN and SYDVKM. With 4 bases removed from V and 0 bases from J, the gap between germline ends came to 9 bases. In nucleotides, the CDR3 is TGTGCCAGCAGTTCCACAGGGTTGAACACTGAAGCTTTCTTT. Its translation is CASSSTGLNTEAFF.

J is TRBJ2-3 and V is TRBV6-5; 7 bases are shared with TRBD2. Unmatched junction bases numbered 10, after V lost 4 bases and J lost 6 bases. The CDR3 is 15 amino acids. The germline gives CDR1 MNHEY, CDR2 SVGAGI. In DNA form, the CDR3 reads TGTGCCAGCAGTTCGCGCCTAGCCGGGGGGGATACGCAGTATTTT. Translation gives CASSSRLAGGDTQYF.

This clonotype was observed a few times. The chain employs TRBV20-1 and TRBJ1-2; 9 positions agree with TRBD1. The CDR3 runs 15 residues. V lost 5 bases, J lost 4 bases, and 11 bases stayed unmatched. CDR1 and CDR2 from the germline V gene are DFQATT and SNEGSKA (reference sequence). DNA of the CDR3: TGCAGTGCTGGGCGGACAGGGGCCATTGTCTATGGCTACACCTTC. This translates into CSAGRTGAIVYGYTF.

In nucleotides, the CDR3 is TGTGCCAGCAGTCCCCAGGGACAGTATAGCAATCAGCCCCAGCATTTT. The encoded protein is CASSPQGQYSNQPQHF. V gene TRBV27 combines with J gene TRBJ1-5; 7 bases match TRBD1. The V gene's germline CDR1 is MNHEY and CDR2 SMNVEV (reference sequence). With 5 bases clipped from V and 0 bases from J, the junction kept 7 bases outside the gene matches. CDR3 length equals 16 residues.

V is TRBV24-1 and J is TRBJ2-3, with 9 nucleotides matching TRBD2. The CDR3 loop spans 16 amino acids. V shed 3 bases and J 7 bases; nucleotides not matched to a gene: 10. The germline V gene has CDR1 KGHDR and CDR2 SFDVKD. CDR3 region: CATSDPGTSPAYTQYF. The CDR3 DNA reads TGTGCCACCAGTGATCCCGGGACTAGCCCTGCCTATACGCAGTATTTT.

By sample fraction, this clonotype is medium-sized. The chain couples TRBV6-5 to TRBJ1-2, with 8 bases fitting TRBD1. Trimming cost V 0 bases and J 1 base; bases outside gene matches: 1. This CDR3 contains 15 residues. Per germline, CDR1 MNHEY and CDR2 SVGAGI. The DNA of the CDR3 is TGTGCCAGCAGTTACTCAGGACAGGGTAACTATGGCTACACCTTC. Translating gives CASSYSGQGNYGYTF.

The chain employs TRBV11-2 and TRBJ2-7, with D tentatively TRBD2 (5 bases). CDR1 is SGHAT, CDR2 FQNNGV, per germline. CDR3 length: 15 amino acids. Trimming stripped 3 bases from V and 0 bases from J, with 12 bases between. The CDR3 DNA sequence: TGTGCCAGCAGCTTCCTAGCAGAACCCTCCTACGAGCAGTACTTC. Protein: CASSFLAEPSYEQYF. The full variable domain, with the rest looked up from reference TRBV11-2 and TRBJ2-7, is EAGVAQSPRYKIIEKRQSVAFWCNPISGHATLYWYQQILGQGPKLLIQFQNNGVVDDSQLPKDRFSAERLKGVDSTLKIQPAKLEDSAVYLCASSFLAEPSYEQYFGPGTRLTVT.

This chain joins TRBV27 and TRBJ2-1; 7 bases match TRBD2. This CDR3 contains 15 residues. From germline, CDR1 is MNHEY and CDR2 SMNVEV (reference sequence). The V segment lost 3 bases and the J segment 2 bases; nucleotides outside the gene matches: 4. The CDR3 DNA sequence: TGTGCCAGCAGTTTCGGGGGGACCACCTACAATGAGCAGTTCTTC. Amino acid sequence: CASSFGGTTYNEQFF.

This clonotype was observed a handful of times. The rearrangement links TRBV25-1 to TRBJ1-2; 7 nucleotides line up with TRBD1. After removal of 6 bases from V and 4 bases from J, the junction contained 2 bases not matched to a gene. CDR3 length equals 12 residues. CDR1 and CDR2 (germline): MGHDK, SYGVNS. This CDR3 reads CASRRDSYGYTF. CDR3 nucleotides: TGTGCCAGCAGGCGGGACAGCTATGGCTACACCTTC.

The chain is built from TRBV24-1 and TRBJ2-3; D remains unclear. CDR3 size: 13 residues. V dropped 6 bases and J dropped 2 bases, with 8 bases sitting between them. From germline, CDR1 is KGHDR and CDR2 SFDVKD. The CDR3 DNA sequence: TGTGCCACCAGTTTGGAAGTCACAGATACGCAGTATTTT. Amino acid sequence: CATSLEVTDTQYF.

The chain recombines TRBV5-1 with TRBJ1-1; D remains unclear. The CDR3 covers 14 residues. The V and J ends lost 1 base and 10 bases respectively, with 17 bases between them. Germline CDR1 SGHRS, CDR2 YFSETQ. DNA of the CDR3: TGCGCCAGCAGCTTGTTCCGCGAAGGGTCTCTAGCTTTCTTT. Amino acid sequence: CASSLFREGSLAFF.

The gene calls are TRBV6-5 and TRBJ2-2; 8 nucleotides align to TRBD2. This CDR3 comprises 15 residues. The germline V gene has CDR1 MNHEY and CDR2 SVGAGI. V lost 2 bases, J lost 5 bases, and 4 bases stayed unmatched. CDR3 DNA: TGTGCCAGCAGTTACAGCGGGGGTGGGACCGGGGAGCTGTTTTTT. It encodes CASSYSGGGTGELFF.

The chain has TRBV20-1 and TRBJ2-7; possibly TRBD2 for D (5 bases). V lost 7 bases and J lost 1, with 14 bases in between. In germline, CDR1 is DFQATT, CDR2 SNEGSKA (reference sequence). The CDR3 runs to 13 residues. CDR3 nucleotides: TGCAGTGGCCAACTAGAGACATCCTACGAGCAGTACTTC. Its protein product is CSGQLETSYEQYF.

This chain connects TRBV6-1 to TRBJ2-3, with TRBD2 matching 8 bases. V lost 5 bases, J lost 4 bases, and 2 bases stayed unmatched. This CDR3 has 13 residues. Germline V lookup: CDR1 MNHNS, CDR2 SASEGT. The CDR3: CASSTGGPDTQYF. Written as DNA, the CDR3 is TGTGCCAGCAGTACGGGAGGGCCAGATACGCAGTATTTT.

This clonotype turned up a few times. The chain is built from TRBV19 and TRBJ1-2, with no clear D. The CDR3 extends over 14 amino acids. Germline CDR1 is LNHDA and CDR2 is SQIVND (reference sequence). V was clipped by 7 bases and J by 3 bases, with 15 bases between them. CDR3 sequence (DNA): TGTGCCAGTATGTTCGGTGGCAGACACTATGGCTACACCTTC. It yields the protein CASMFGGRHYGYTF.

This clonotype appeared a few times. CDR3 sequence reads: CASSLGTGANQPQHF. CDR3 in DNA: TGTGCCAGCAGCCTGGGGACAGGGGCAAATCAGCCCCAGCATTTT. The chain employs TRBV6-1 and TRBJ1-5; TRBD1 agrees at 10 bases. With V trimmed by 6 bases and J by 4 bases, 6 bases remained unmatched. CDR3 length equals 15 residues. Germline assignment: CDR1 MNHNS and CDR2 SASEGT.

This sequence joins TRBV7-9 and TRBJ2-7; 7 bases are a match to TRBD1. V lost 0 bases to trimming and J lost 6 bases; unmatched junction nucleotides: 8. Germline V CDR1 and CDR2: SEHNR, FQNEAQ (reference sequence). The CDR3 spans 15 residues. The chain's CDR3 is CASSLARGHQGEQYF. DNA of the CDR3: TGTGCCAGCAGCTTAGCAAGGGGGCATCAGGGCGAGCAGTACTTC.

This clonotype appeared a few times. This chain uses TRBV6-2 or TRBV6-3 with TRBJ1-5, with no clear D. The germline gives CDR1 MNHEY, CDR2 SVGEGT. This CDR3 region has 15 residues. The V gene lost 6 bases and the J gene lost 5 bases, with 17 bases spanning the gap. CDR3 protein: CASSALSLLDQPQHF. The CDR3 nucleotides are TGTGCCAGCAGCGCCCTCTCATTACTTGATCAGCCCCAGCATTTT.

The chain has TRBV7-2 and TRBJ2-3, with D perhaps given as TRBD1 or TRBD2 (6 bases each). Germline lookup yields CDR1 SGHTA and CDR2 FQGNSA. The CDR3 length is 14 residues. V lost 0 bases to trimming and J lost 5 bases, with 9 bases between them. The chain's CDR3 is CASSLAGGIDTQYF. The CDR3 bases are TGTGCCAGCAGCTTAGCGGGGGGCATAGATACGCAGTATTTT.

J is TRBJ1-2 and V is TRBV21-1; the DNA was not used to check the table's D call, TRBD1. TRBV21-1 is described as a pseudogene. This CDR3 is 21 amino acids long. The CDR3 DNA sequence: TGTGCCAGCAGCAAAGCCCGACGCTCCCGGGGGCTTAGAGCCCTTTACTATGGCTACACCTTC. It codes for CASSKARRSRGLRALYYGYTF.

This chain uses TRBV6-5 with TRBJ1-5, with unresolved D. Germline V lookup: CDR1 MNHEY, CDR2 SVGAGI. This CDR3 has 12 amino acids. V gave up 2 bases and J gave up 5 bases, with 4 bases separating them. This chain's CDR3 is CASSYRDQPQHF. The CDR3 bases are TGTGCCAGCAGTTACAGAGATCAGCCCCAGCATTTT.

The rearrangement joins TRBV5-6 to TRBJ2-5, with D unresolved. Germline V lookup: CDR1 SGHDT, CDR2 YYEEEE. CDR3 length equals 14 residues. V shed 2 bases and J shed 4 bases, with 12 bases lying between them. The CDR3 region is CASSFSSTSETQYF. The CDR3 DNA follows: TGTGCCAGCAGCTTTAGCTCAACCTCAGAGACCCAGTACTTC.

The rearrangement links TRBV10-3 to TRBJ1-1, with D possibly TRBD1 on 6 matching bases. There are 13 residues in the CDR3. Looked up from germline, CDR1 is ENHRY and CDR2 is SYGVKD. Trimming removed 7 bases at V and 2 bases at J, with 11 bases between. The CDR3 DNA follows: TGTGCCATCATTGGGGGGGCTAACACTGAAGCTTTCTTT. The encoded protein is CAIIGGANTEAFF.

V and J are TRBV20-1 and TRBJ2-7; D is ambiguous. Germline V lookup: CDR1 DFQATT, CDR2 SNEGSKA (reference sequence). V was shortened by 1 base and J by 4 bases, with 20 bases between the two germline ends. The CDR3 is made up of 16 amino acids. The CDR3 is CSARGGEVLMAYEQYF. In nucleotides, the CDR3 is TGCAGTGCTAGAGGTGGAGAGGTTCTCATGGCGTACGAGCAGTACTTC.

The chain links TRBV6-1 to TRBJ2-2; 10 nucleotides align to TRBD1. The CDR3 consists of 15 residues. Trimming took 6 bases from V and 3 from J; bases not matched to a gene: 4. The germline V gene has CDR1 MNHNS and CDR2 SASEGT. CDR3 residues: CASSPGTGDTGELFF. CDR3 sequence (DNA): TGTGCCAGCAGCCCCGGGACAGGGGACACCGGGGAGCTGTTTTTT.